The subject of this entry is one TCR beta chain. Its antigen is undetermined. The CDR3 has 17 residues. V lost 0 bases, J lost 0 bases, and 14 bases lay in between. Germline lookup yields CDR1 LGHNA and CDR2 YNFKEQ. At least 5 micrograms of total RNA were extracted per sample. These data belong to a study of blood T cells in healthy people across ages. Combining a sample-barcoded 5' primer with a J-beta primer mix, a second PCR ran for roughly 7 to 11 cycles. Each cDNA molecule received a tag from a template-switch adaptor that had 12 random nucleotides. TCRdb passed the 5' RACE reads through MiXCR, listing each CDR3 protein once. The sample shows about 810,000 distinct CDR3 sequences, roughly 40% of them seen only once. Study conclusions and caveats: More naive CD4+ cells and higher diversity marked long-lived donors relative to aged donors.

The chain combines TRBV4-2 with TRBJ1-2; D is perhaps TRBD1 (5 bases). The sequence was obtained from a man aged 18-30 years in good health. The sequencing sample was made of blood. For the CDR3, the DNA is TGTGCCAGCAGCCAAGAGGCGGGACGACGAGCTAACTATGGCTACACCTTC. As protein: CASSQEAGRRANYGYTF.